The 20 T cell receptor beta chains listed next were all sequenced from one sample in a study of blood T cell repertoires in COVID-19. Produced via immunoSEQ multiplex PCR; TCRdb's table is partial and in-frame only. The sample includes around 190,000 clones, 85% to 90% of them seen just once. The sequenced sample consisted of peripheral blood. The receptors were gathered from a woman aged 60-70 years with acute or convalescent COVID-19.

This chain links TRBV27 with TRBJ1-6; D possibly corresponds to TRBD1 (5 bases). This CDR3 is built from 14 residues. V was pared by 3 bases and J by 7 bases, with 10 bases between. Germline CDR1 and CDR2: MNHEY and SMNVEV (reference sequence). In DNA, the CDR3 is TGTGCCAGCAGTTTCTGGCAGGGCAATTCACCCCTCCACTTT. Translating it yields CASSFWQGNSPLHF.

This sequence joins TRBV5-1 and TRBJ2-5, with 10 bases aligning to TRBD1. The CDR3 spans 16 residues. Germline V gives CDR1 SGHRS, CDR2 YFSETQ. V dropped 0 bases and J dropped 4; count of bases not matched to a gene: 6. Here the CDR3 DNA reads TGCGCCAGCAGCTTGGCTCCAGGACAGGGGGGAGAGACCCAGTACTTC. It translates to CASSLAPGQGGETQYF. Drawing the rest from reference TRBV5-1 and TRBJ2-5, the complete variable domain is KAGVTQTPRYLIKTRGQQVTLSCSPISGHRSVSWYQQTPGQGLQFLFEYFSETQRNKGNFPGRFSGRQFSNSRSEMNVSTLELGDSALYLCASSLAPGQGGETQYFGPGTRLLVL.

This clone was picked up one time. The chain combines TRBV5-1 with TRBJ1-1; the match to TRBD1 covers 11 bases. The CDR3 spans 15 residues. Per germline, CDR1 SGHRS and CDR2 YFSETQ. Germline trimming cut 7 bases from V and 0 bases from J; bases unmatched to any gene: 5. CDR3 nucleotides: TGCGCCAGCCGGACAGGGGGCGACTTGAACACTGAAGCTTTCTTT. It codes for CASRTGGDLNTEAFF.

J is TRBJ2-1 and V is TRBV5-8; D not resolved. V was cut by 2 bases and J by 5 bases, with 5 bases left in between. The CDR3 sequence is 12 residues long. From germline, CDR1 is SGHTS and CDR2 YDEGEE. DNA for the CDR3: TGTGCCAGCAGCTTATACAACAATGAGCAGTTCTTC. Translating it yields CASSLYNNEQFF.

J is TRBJ1-2 and V is TRBV30; 9 bases line up with TRBD1. Germline trimming cut 2 bases from V and 7 bases from J; bases unmatched to any gene: 11. Germline assignment: CDR1 GTSNPN and CDR2 SVGIG (reference sequence). This CDR3 spans 15 amino acids. CDR3 sequence: CAWSPPGQGISGYTF. In nucleotides, the CDR3 is TGTGCCTGGAGTCCCCCGGGACAGGGAATTTCTGGCTACACCTTC.

The chain carries TRBV12-5 and TRBJ1-6; D call uncertain. V lost 1 base, J lost 10 bases, and 11 bases lay in between. Germline loops: CDR1 LGHNT, CDR2 FRNRAP. This CDR3 has 14 amino acids. In DNA, the CDR3 is TGTGCTAGTGGTTTGGGTGAGGGCCACTCACCCCTCCACTTT. Protein product: CASGLGEGHSPLHF.

The chain carries TRBV7-9 and TRBJ2-2; 7 bases match TRBD2. The V and J ends lost 3 bases and 4 bases, in that order; junction bases with no gene match: 5. The CDR3 has 15 amino acids. Germline CDR1 reads SEHNR; CDR2 reads FQNEAQ (reference sequence). The CDR3 protein is CASSLEGGSTGELFF. In DNA, the CDR3 is TGTGCCAGCAGCTTGGAGGGAGGGAGCACCGGGGAGCTGTTTTTT.

CDR3 region: CASTPTGLMNTEAFF. In DNA form, the CDR3 reads TGCGCCAGCACGCCGACAGGCCTCATGAACACTGAAGCTTTCTTT. The chain links TRBV5-1 to TRBJ1-1, with D maybe TRBD1 (6 bases). This CDR3 contains 15 residues. Trimming removed 6 bases at V and 0 bases at J, with 15 bases between. Germline V gene lookup returns CDR1 SGHRS and CDR2 YFSETQ. The entire variable domain, with the rest obtained from reference TRBV5-1 and TRBJ1-1, is as follows: KAGVTQTPRYLIKTRGQQVTLSCSPISGHRSVSWYQQTPGQGLQFLFEYFSETQRNKGNFPGRFSGRQFSNSRSEMNVSTLELGDSALYLCASTPTGLMNTEAFFGQGTRLTVV.

The rearrangement links TRBV6-1 to TRBJ1-1, with D hard to call. The ends were cut back, 3 bases at V and 0 bases at J, with 11 bases in the middle. Germline CDR1 reads MNHNS; CDR2 reads SASEGT. This CDR3 has 15 residues. CDR3 nucleotide sequence: TGTGCCAGCAGTGAGGTTCGGGGAATGAACACTGAAGCTTTCTTT. This encodes CASSEVRGMNTEAFF.

The genes are TRBV7-8 and TRBJ2-1, with D tentatively TRBD2 (5 bases). There are 14 residues in the CDR3. The germline gives CDR1 SGHVS, CDR2 FQNEAQ. Trimming removed 5 bases at V and 5 bases at J, with 13 bases between. The DNA of the CDR3 is TGTGCCAGCAGCAGGAGGCGTTATGACAATGAGCAGTTCTTC. Protein: CASSRRRYDNEQFF.

In its sample, this clone was seen a few times. The rearrangement joins TRBV11-2 to TRBJ2-7; maybe TRBD1 (5 bases). Deletions cut 5 bases from V and 9 bases from J, with 11 bases between. The CDR3 is 11 residues long. Germline values: CDR1 SGHAT, CDR2 FQNNGV. The CDR3 DNA reads as TGTGCCAGCAGCAACCAGGGTGGGCAGTACTTC. Its protein is CASSNQGGQYF.

The J gene is TRBJ2-2, the V gene TRBV7-2; no clear D gene. The V end was cut by 3 bases, the J end by 0 bases, with 8 bases between. The CDR3 is 15 amino acids. Per germline, CDR1 SGHTA and CDR2 FQGNSA. The CDR3, as DNA: TGTGCCAGCAGCTTCGGTCGGGCGAACACCGGGGAGCTGTTTTTT. This sequence encodes CASSFGRANTGELFF.

The rearrangement links TRBV29-1 to TRBJ1-3, with D unclear. V shed 6 bases and J shed 0 bases, with 6 bases lying between them. The germline CDR1 and CDR2 sequences are SQVTM and ANQGSEA. This CDR3 region has 12 residues. CDR3 amino acids: CSVGDSGNTIYF. The CDR3 DNA is TGCAGCGTCGGGGACTCTGGAAACACCATATATTTT.

The chain links TRBV7-2 to TRBJ2-5, with 9 bases fitting TRBD2. Germline lookup yields CDR1 SGHTA and CDR2 FQGNSA. The CDR3 contains 14 residues. The V gene end was trimmed by 5 bases and the J gene end by 6 bases; junction bases not matched to a gene: 7. The CDR3 spells CASSLGGTSKTQYF. The CDR3, as DNA: TGTGCCAGCAGCCTTGGGGGGACTAGCAAGACCCAGTACTTC. The whole variable domain, remainder taken from reference TRBV7-2 and TRBJ2-5, is GAGVSQSPSNKVTEKGKDVELRCDPISGHTALYWYRQSLGQGLEFLIYFQGNSAPDKSGLPSDRFSAERTGGSVSTLTIQRTQQEDSAVYLCASSLGGTSKTQYFGPGTRLLVL.

The V and J genes are TRBV5-8 and TRBJ2-3; 10 bases map to TRBD2. The CDR3 has 14 residues. Germline assignment: CDR1 SGHTS and CDR2 YDEGEE. Trimming at V came to 4 bases and at J to 6 bases, leaving 5 bases not matched to a gene. The DNA for the CDR3 is TGTGCCAGCAGCCTAGCGGGAGTCGCGGATACGCAGTATTTT. Protein sequence: CASSLAGVADTQYF.

This chain links TRBV2 with TRBJ1-6, with D possibly being TRBD1 (6 bases). The CDR3 totals 14 residues. With 9 bases removed from V and 8 bases from J, the gap between germline ends came to 17 bases. The germline gives CDR1 SNHLY, CDR2 FYNNEI. The CDR3 reads CARRPAGADSPLHF. CDR3 sequence (DNA): TGTGCCAGACGGCCTGCAGGGGCCGATTCACCCCTCCACTTT.

J is TRBJ2-7 and V is TRBV28; D may be TRBD2 (6 bases). The V gene's germline CDR1 is MDHEN and CDR2 SYDVKM. V shed 11 bases and J shed 6 bases, with 23 bases lying between them. The CDR3 length is 14 residues. As DNA, the CDR3 is TGTGCCGCGAGGCCCGGGGAGGTTGCCATCGAGCAGTACTTC. Protein: CAARPGEVAIEQYF.

DNA of the CDR3: TGTGCCAGCAGTTTTCTAGCGGGAGGAGGGACAGATACGCAGTATTTT. It yields the protein CASSFLAGGGTDTQYF. The rearrangement joins TRBV6-5 to TRBJ2-3; 11 bases match TRBD2. The CDR3 length is 16 residues. Losses at the gene ends were 4 bases for V and 3 bases for J; bases not matched to a gene: 6. Germline V gene data show CDR1 as MNHEY and CDR2 as SVGAGI.

The CDR3, as DNA: TGTGCCAGCTTAAAGGACAGGTCCTACTTC. Translating gives CASLKDRSYF. The chain links TRBV18 to TRBJ2-4; TRBD1 matches 7 bases. V lost 7 bases to trimming and J lost 16 bases; unmatched junction nucleotides: 7. This CDR3 has 10 amino acids. Germline V lookup: CDR1 KGHSH, CDR2 LQKENI.

The chain joins TRBV5-1 to TRBJ2-6, with TRBD2 matching over 9 bases. Trimming took 3 bases from V and 1 from J; bases not matched to a gene: 11. The V gene's germline CDR1 is SGHRS and CDR2 YFSETQ. This CDR3 spans 19 amino acids. The DNA of the CDR3 is TGCGCCAGCAGCTCTGGGGTAGCGGGAGAGGCTTCTGGGGCCAACGTCCTGACTTTC. This codes for CASSSGVAGEASGANVLTF.